This is a list of T cell receptor beta chains from one sample in a study of multiple sclerosis patients with progressive multifocal leukoencephalopathy. Generated by immunoSEQ multiplex PCR, the TCRdb table keeps only in-frame clones and is missing some. The sample consists of roughly 30,000 clones, 70% to 90% of them appearing once. Sequenced input: PBMCs. The receptors originated from a human donor with multiple sclerosis. The CDR3 runs from the conserved cysteine through the conserved F or W. A D gene is named only where the DNA matches it firmly. Size values are once, few and many counts, or a class for expanded clones, and some rows have none.

TRBD1,TRBJ1-5,.,TRBV5-1,CASSLGTGGGQPQHF,TGCGCCAGCAGCCTGGGGACAGGGGGCGGTCAGCCCCAGCATTTT
TRBD1,TRBJ1-1,.,TRBV7-9,CASSPMGQKNTEAFF,TGTGCCAGCAGCCCCATGGGACAGAAAAACACTGAAGCTTTCTTT
.,TRBJ1-1,.,TRBV4-2,CASSPRGGYMNTEAFF,TGTGCCAGCAGCCCGCGAGGGGGGTACATGAACACTGAAGCTTTCTTT
TRBD1,TRBJ2-7,.,TRBV5-1,CASSPESGGFTYEQYF,TGCGCCAGCAGCCCCGAATCAGGGGGCTTTACCTACGAGCAGTACTTC
TRBD1,TRBJ1-2,.,TRBV6-1,CASSSGGAYGYTF,TGTGCCAGCAGCTCAGGGGGGGCCTATGGCTACACCTTC
TRBD1,TRBJ1-5,.,TRBV10-1,CASSEFWRTGEYQPQHF,TGCGCCAGCAGTGAGTTCTGGAGGACAGGGGAATACCAGCCCCAGCATTTT
.,TRBJ1-1,once,TRBV5-1,CASSLGGDRNTEAFF,TGCGCCAGCAGCTTGGGTGGGGATCGGAACACTGAAGCTTTCTTT
.,TRBJ1-2,once,TRBV6-6,CASTREAYYGYTF,TGTGCCAGCACCAGGGAGGCTTACTATGGCTACACCTTC
.,TRBJ2-7,.,TRBV10-3,CAISESMFARSYEQYF,TGTGCCATCAGTGAGTCGATGTTTGCCCGATCCTACGAGCAGTACTTC
.,TRBJ2-7,.,TRBV5-3,CARSLGYF,TGTGCCAGAAGCCTGGGGTACTTC
TRBD1,TRBJ1-2,.,TRBV7-8,CASSLDPRTGGNGYTF,TGTGCCAGCAGCTTAGATCCGAGGACAGGGGGCAATGGCTACACTTTC
.,TRBJ1-1,.,TRBV7-2,CASSSAAANTEAFF,TGTGCCAGCAGCTCCGCGGCGGCGAACACTGAAGCTTTCTTT
.,TRBJ2-5,.,TRBV5-6,CASSFGQILFQETQYF,TGTGCCAGCAGCTTCGGCCAGATCCTCTTCCAAGAGACCCAGTACTTC
.,TRBJ2-2,.,TRBV5-4,CASSFLGAGTGELFF,TGTGCCAGCAGCTTCCTAGGTGCTGGAACCGGGGAGCTGTTTTTT
TRBD1,TRBJ1-2,.,TRBV11-2,CASRYYDGQGNYGYTF,TGTGCCAGCCGCTACTACGACGGACAGGGAAATTATGGCTACACCTTC
TRBD1,TRBJ2-7,.,TRBV6-5,CASSPLGQGEQQYF,TGTGCCAGCTCCCCCCTGGGACAGGGCGAACAGCAGTACTTC
.,TRBJ2-7,.,TRBV7-9,CASSLDGAYHYEQYF,TGTGCCAGCAGCTTAGACGGTGCTTACCACTACGAGCAGTACTTC
TRBD1,TRBJ2-1,once,TRBV19,CASGTESYNEQFF,TGTGCCAGTGGGACAGAGTCTTACAATGAGCAGTTCTTC
.,TRBJ1-5,.,TRBV7-2,CASSLGPPQPQHF,TGTGCCAGCAGCTTAGGCCCCCCACAGCCCCAGCATTTT
TRBD2,TRBJ2-1,.,TRBV5-6,CASSSRLGRGARNEQFF,TGTGCCAGCAGCTCCCGGTTGGGGCGGGGGGCCCGCAATGAGCAGTTCTTC
TRBD1,TRBJ1-1,.,TRBV15,CATSRGHQGDTEAFF,TGTGCCACCAGCAGAGGCCACCAGGGGGACACTGAAGCTTTCTTT
TRBD2,TRBJ2-7,.,TRBV7-8,CASSSKLAGVYEQYF,TGTGCCAGCAGCTCTAAACTAGCGGGTGTATACGAGCAGTACTTC
.,TRBJ2-1,.,TRBV27,CASSRPQIPQGSGNEQFF,TGTGCCAGCAGTCGTCCACAAATCCCACAGGGTTCGGGCAATGAGCAGTTCTTC
.,TRBJ1-2,.,TRBV11-2,CASSLRFSDKDGYTF,TGTGCCAGCAGCCTACGATTTTCAGATAAGGATGGCTACACCTTC
.,TRBJ1-6,.,TRBV21-1,CASSKERQRAGGDSPLHF,TGTGCCAGCAGCAAAGAAAGACAACGGGCGGGGGGGGATTCACCCCTCCACTTT
.,TRBJ1-2,.,TRBV19,CASSMGRMYGYTF,TGTGCCAGTAGTATGGGAAGGATGTATGGCTACACCTTC
.,TRBJ1-1,.,TRBV27,CASSLKGPTRGYTEAFF,TGTGCCAGCAGTTTAAAAGGACCGACCAGGGGATACACTGAAGCTTTCTTT
.,TRBJ2-2,.,TRBV25-1,CASLFEQYANTGELFF,TGTGCCAGCCTGTTCGAACAGTACGCGAACACCGGGGAGCTGTTTTTT
TRBD1,TRBJ2-7,.,TRBV29-1,CSVRTGGGYEQYF,TGCAGCGTCCGTACAGGGGGCGGGTACGAGCAGTACTTC
.,TRBJ1-2,.,TRBV29-1,CSVEGGTPSPIF,TGCAGCGTTGAGGGCGGCACCCCGAGCCCCATATTC
.,TRBJ1-3,.,TRBV6-1,CASNDLTPVSGNTIYF,TGTGCCAGCAATGACTTGACGCCAGTCTCTGGAAACACCATATATTTT
.,TRBJ1-1,.,TRBV5-1,CASSLRAANTEAFF,TGCGCCAGCAGCTTGAGGGCGGCGAACACTGAAGCTTTCTTT
.,TRBJ1-2,.,TRBV25-1,CASSPGTEYYGYTF,TGTGCCAGCAGTCCCGGGACGGAATACTATGGCTACACCTTC
.,TRBJ1-2,.,TRBV6-5,CASSYSLTASPYGYTF,TGTGCCAGCAGTTACTCGTTAACTGCTTCTCCCTATGGCTACACCTTC
.,TRBJ1-1,.,TRBV20-1,CSASEGLEAFF,TGCAGTGCTAGCGAGGGCCTTGAAGCTTTCTTT